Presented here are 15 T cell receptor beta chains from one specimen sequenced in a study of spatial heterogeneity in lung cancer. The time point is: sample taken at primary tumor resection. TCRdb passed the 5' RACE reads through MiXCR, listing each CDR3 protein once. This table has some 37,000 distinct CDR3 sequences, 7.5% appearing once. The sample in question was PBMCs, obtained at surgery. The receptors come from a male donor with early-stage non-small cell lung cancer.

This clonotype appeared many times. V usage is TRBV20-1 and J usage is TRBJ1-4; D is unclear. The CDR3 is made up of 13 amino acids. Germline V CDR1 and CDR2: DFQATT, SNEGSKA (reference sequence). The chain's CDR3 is CSAALVGNEKLFF. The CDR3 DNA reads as TGCAGCGCCGCGTTAGTCGGTAATGAAAAACTGTTTTTT.

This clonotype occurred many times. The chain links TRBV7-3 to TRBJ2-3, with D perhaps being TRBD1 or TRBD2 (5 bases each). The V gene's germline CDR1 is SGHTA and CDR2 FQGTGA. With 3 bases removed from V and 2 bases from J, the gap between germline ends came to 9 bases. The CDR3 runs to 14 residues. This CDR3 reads CASSFGANTDTQYF. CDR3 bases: TGTGCCAGCAGCTTCGGGGCCAACACAGATACGCAGTATTTT.

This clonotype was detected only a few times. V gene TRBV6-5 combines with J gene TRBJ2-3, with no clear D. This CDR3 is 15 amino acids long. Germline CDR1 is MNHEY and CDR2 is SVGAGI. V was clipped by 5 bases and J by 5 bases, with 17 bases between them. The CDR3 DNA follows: TGTGCCAGCAGTCCTCTAGGTGGCCTGGGAGATACGCAGTATTTT. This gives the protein CASSPLGGLGDTQYF.

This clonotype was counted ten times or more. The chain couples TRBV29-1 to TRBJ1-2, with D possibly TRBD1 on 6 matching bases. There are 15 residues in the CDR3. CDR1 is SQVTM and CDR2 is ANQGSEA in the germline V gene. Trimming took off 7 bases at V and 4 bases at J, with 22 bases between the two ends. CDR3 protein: CSADLRDTIGYGYTF. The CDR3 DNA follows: TGCAGCGCCGACCTTAGGGACACTATCGGCTATGGCTACACCTTC.

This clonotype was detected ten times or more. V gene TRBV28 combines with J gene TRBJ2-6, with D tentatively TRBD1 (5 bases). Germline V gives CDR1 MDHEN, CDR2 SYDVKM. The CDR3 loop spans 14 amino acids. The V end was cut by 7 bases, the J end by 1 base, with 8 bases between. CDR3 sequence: CASTKGSGANVLTF. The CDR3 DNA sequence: TGTGCCAGCACGAAGGGGTCTGGGGCCAACGTCCTGACTTTC.

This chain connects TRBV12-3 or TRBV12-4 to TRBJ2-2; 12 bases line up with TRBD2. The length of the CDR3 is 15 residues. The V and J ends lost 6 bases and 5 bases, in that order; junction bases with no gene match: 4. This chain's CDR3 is CASRYGTSGTGELFF. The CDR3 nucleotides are TGTGCCAGCAGATACGGGACTAGCGGGACCGGGGAGCTGTTTTTT.

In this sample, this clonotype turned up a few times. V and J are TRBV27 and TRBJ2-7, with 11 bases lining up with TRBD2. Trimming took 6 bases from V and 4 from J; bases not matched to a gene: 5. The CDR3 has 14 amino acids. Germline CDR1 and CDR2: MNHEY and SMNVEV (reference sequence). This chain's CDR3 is CASSRLAGQYEQYV. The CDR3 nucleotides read TGTGCCAGCAGCCGACTAGCGGGACAATACGAGCAGTACGTC.

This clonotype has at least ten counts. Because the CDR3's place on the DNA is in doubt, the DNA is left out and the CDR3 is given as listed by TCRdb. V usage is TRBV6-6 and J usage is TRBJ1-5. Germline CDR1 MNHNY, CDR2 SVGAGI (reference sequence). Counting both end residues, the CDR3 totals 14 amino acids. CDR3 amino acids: CASSSSGGHQPQHF.

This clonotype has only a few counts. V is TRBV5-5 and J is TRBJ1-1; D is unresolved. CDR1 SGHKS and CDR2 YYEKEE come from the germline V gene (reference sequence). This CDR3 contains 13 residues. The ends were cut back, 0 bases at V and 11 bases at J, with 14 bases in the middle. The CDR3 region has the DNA TGTGCCAGCAGCTTGGAGTGGGGAGGTGGGGCTTTCTTT. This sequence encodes CASSLEWGGGAFF.

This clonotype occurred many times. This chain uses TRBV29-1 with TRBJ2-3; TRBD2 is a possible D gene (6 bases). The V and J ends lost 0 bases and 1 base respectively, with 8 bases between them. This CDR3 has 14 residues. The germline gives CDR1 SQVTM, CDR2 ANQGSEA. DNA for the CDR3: TGCAGCGTTGAAGATCCGGGGGGCACAGATACGCAGTATTTT. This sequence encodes CSVEDPGGTDTQYF.

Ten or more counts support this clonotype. CDR3 sequence: CASSRYGTSSYEQYV. CDR3 nucleotide sequence: TGTGCCAGCAGCCGATACGGGACATCTAGCTACGAGCAGTACGTC. The chain carries TRBV6-2 or TRBV6-3 and TRBJ2-7; a possible D gene is TRBD1 (6 bases). Germline V gene sequence: CDR1 MNHEY, CDR2 SVGEGT. The CDR3 extends over 15 amino acids. With 6 bases removed from V and 3 bases from J, the gap between germline ends came to 18 bases.

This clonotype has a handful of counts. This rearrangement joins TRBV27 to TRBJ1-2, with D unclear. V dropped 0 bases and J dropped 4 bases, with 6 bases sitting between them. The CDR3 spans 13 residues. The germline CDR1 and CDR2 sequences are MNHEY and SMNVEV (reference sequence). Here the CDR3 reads CASSLSGTYGYTF. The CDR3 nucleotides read TGTGCCAGCAGTTTATCGGGCACCTATGGCTACACCTTC.

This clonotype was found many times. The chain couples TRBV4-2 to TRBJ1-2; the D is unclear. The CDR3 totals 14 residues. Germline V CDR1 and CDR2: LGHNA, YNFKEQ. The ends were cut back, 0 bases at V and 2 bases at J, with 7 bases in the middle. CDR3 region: CASSQDGRNYGYTF. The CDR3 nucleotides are TGTGCCAGCAGCCAAGATGGGCGCAACTATGGCTACACCTTC.

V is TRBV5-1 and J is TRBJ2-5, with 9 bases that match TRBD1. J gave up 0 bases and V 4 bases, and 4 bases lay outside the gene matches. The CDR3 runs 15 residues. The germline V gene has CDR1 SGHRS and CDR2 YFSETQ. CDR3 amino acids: CASSPGQGYQETQYF. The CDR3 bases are TGCGCCAGCAGCCCCGGACAGGGGTACCAAGAGACCCAGTACTTC.

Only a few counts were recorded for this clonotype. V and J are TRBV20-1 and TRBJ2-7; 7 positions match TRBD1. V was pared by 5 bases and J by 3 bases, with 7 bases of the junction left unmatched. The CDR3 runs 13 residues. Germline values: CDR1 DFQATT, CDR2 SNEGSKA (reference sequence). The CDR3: CSASDRIGYEQYF. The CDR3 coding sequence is TGCAGTGCTTCGGACAGGATCGGCTACGAGCAGTACTTC.